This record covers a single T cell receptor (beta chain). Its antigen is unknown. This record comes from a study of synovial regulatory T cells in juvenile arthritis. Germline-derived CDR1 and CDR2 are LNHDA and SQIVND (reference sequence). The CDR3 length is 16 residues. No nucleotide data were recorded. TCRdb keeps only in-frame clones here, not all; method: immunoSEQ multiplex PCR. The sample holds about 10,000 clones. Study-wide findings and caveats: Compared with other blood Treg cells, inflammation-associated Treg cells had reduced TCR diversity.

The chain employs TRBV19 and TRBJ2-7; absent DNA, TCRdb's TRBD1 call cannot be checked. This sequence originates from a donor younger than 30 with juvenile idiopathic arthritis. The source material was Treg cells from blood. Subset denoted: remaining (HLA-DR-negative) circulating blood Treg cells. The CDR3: CASSPGGTGDSYEQYF.